The text below deals with one T cell receptor beta chain. Antigen: not known. The data stem from a study of T cell repertoires in cytomegalovirus infection. V was clipped by 0 bases and J by 5 bases; unmatched bases: 10. The germline CDR1 and CDR2 sequences are SGHRS and YFSETQ. The CDR3 is 16 residues long. MiXCR was run by TCRdb on the reads, yielding one entry per CDR3 protein. In the table there are under 450,000 distinct CDR3 sequences, roughly a third of which are singletons. This clonotype originated in a human donor in good health (CMV status not recorded). Some clones in this sample may be carry-over from other donors' samples. Sequencing used cultured PBMCs, obtained from culture after CMV antigen stimulation. This sequence joins TRBV5-1 and TRBJ2-7; 8 bases are shared with TRBD2. CDR3 residues: CASSLAPGTGGNEQYF. Written as DNA, the CDR3 is TGCGCCAGCAGCTTGGCCCCAGGGACGGGAGGGAACGAGCAGTACTTC.